The clone carrying this TCR beta chain was seen more than once but under ten times. Its antigen is not known. This sample was included in a study of T cell repertoires in cytomegalovirus infection. The wider study: Public TCR beta signatures indicated both CMV infection and matching HLA type.

Study-wide findings and caveats: Identification of carriers of CMV plus the relevant HLA was performed using cumulative public TCR beta family frequency. What dominated the ex vivo response were HLA-C-restricted CMV-specific TCR beta clonotypes.

From germline, CDR1 is MNHNS and CDR2 SASEGT. The CDR3 is 17 amino acids. The germline V and J ends were trimmed by 5 bases and 4 bases, with 24 bases remaining between them. TCRdb recomputed calls from the reads with MiXCR, one row per CDR3 protein. Here the sample spans 500,000 or so distinct CDR3 sequences, approximately 15% being singletons. The sequenced sample consisted of CD8+ T cells from PBMCs. The V call is TRBV6-1, the J call TRBJ2-7, with D possibly being TRBD1 or TRBD2 (5 bases each). The receptor was isolated from a human donor in good health (CMV status not recorded). Some clones in this sample may be carry-over from other donors' samples. The CDR3 spells CASSKTRVGGPGYEQYF. The CDR3 nucleotides read TGTGCCAGCAGTAAAACCAGGGTTGGGGGACCGGGGTACGAGCAGTACTTC.